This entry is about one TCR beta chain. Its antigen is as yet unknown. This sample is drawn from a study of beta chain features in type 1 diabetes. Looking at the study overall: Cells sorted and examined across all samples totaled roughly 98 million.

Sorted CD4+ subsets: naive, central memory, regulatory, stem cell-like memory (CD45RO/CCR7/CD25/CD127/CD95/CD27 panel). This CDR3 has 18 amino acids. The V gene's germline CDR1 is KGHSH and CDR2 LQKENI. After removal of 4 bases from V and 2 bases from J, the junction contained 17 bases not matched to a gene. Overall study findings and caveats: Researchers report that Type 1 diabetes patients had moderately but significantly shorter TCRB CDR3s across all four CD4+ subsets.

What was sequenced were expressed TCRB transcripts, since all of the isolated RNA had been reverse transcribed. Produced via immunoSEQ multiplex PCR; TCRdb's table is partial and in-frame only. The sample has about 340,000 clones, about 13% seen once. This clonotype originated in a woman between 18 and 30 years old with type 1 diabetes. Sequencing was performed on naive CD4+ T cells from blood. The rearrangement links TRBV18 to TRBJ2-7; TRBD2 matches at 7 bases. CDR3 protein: CASSRYLIGGGPPYEQYF. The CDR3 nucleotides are TGTGCCAGCTCACGATACTTGATCGGGGGAGGGCCGCCCTACGAGCAGTACTTC.